This entry lists 17 T cell receptor beta chains sequenced from one sample in a study of T cell repertoires in cytomegalovirus infection. TCRdb reprocessed the reads with MiXCR, giving one entry per CDR3 protein. The sample lists about 140,000 distinct CDR3 sequences; approximately 5.9% were seen once. The sequenced material came from PBMCs. The source of these receptors is a human donor in good health (CMV status not recorded). Some clones in this sample may be carry-over from other donors' samples.

This clonotype was counted at least ten times. This chain joins TRBV7-2 and TRBJ1-2; D gene unclear. V was cut by 5 bases and J by 6 bases, with 16 bases left in between. The CDR3 extends over 14 amino acids. The germline V gene has CDR1 SGHTA and CDR2 FQGNSA. The CDR3 protein is CASSRRRGLDGYTF. CDR3 coding DNA: TGTGCCAGCAGCCGTCGTCGCGGGCTAGATGGCTACACCTTC.

The chain joins TRBV7-3 to TRBJ2-1; D is unclear. The CDR3 has 16 residues. CDR1 is SGHTA and CDR2 is FQGTGA in the germline V gene. V was shortened by 5 bases and J by 4 bases, with 18 bases between the two germline ends. The CDR3 region has the DNA TGTGCCAGCAGCCCCCTCCGGCGGATACCTTACAATGAGCAGTTCTTC. It yields the protein CASSPLRRIPYNEQFF.

The sample holds a few counts of this clonotype. V gene TRBV7-4 combines with J gene TRBJ1-1; possibly TRBD1 for D (6 bases). V lost 4 bases, J lost 5 bases, and 11 bases lay in between. Per germline, CDR1 SGHVT and CDR2 SQSDAQ. There are 13 residues in the CDR3. CDR3 in amino acids: CASSSQGYTEAFF. The CDR3 DNA reads TGTGCCAGCAGCTCCCAGGGGTATACTGAAGCTTTCTTT.

Ten or more counts support this clonotype. The chain links TRBV7-8 to TRBJ1-5, with a weak D call TRBD1 (5 bases). Trimming took 6 bases from V and 2 from J, leaving 11 bases between them. Germline V gene lookup returns CDR1 SGHVS and CDR2 FQNEAQ. There are 14 residues in the CDR3. CDR3 sequence reads: CASRQTGGNQPQHF. The CDR3 region has the DNA TGTGCCAGCAGGCAAACAGGTGGCAATCAGCCCCAGCATTTT. The variable domain in full, completed from reference TRBV7-8 and TRBJ1-5, reads GAGVSQSPRYKVAKRGQDVALRCDPISGHVSLFWYQQALGQGPEFLTYFQNEAQLDKSGLPSDRFFAERPEGSVSTLKIQRTQQEDSAVYLCASRQTGGNQPQHFGDGTRLSIL.

This clonotype occurred many times. This chain links TRBV10-3 with TRBJ1-1; D may be TRBD1 (5 bases). The V end lost 4 bases, the J end lost 1 base, and 16 bases lay between the germline ends. This CDR3 has 16 residues. CDR1 ENHRY and CDR2 SYGVKD come from the germline V gene. The CDR3 sequence is CAISAEGRKANTEAFF. The CDR3 DNA follows: TGTGCCATCAGTGCGGAGGGACGGAAAGCGAACACTGAAGCTTTCTTT.

This clonotype was observed many times. This chain joins TRBV2 and TRBJ1-5; 11 nucleotides line up with TRBD1. Germline V CDR1 and CDR2: SNHLY, FYNNEI. This CDR3 has 16 residues. Trimming cost V 6 bases and J 7 bases; bases outside gene matches: 11. In nucleotides, the CDR3 is TGTGCCAGCAGGGGACAGGGGGGAATCTTCTCCCAGCCCCAGCATTTT. The encoded protein is CASRGQGGIFSQPQHF.

V gene TRBV7-2 combines with J gene TRBJ2-4, with no clear D. V was shortened by 6 bases and J by 0 bases, with 12 bases between the two germline ends. CDR1 is SGHTA and CDR2 is FQGNSA in the germline V gene. This CDR3 is 15 amino acids long. The CDR3 nucleotides are TGTGCCAGCAGTAAGGCCCCGCTAGCCAAAAACATTCAGTACTTC. The encoded protein is CASSKAPLAKNIQYF.

The chain employs TRBV6-5 and TRBJ2-5, with 14 bases aligning to TRBD2. The V gene end was trimmed by 2 bases and the J gene end by 5 bases; junction bases not matched to a gene: 7. This CDR3 region has 17 residues. CDR1 MNHEY and CDR2 SVGAGI come from the germline V gene. CDR3 protein: CASSYLGLAGGRETQYF. In nucleotides, the CDR3 is TGTGCCAGCAGTTACCTTGGACTAGCGGGGGGCCGGGAGACCCAGTACTTC.

This clonotype was observed at least ten times. The rearrangement joins TRBV10-3 to TRBJ2-1; possible D gene TRBD2, 5 bases. CDR1 is ENHRY and CDR2 is SYGVKD in the germline V gene. Trimming took 4 bases from V and 7 from J, leaving 14 bases between them. CDR3 length: 14 amino acids. The CDR3 DNA follows: TGTGCCATCAGTGGCTCCCGGGGTCTTAATGAGCAGTTCTTC. Translation: CAISGSRGLNEQFF.

Many counts were recorded for this clonotype. This sequence joins TRBV7-2 and TRBJ2-7, with 9 bases aligning to TRBD2. The CDR3 has 14 residues. Germline lookup yields CDR1 SGHTA and CDR2 FQGNSA. With 3 bases clipped from V and 7 bases from J, the junction kept 7 bases outside the gene matches. CDR3 nucleotide sequence: TGTGCCAGCAGCTTCGGCGGGGGGGCCGGGGAGCAGTACTTC. Translated, it gives CASSFGGGAGEQYF.

This clonotype was found many times. The V and J genes are TRBV6-1 and TRBJ2-7; D remains unclear. Trimming took 7 bases from V and 7 from J, leaving 17 bases between them. The CDR3 length is 13 residues. CDR1 is MNHNS, CDR2 SASEGT, per germline. CDR3 coding DNA: TGTGCCAGCACGGCCCTTGGTGCTGGGGAGCAGTACTTC. Translating it yields CASTALGAGEQYF.

J is TRBJ1-1 and V is TRBV9, with 10 nucleotides matching TRBD1. This CDR3 is built from 15 residues. Germline-derived CDR1 and CDR2 are SGDLS and YYNGEE. V dropped 3 bases and J dropped 5; count of bases not matched to a gene: 7. CDR3 nucleotides: TGTGCCAGCAGCGGGAAGGACAGGGGGTATACTGAAGCTTTCTTT. It codes for CASSGKDRGYTEAFF.

This clonotype was picked up many times. The genes are TRBV7-3 and TRBJ2-1; D tentatively reads TRBD1 or TRBD2 (5 bases each). CDR1 SGHTA and CDR2 FQGTGA come from the germline V gene. The germline V and J ends were trimmed by 2 bases and 5 bases, with 7 bases remaining between them. The length of the CDR3 is 13 residues. Written as DNA, the CDR3 is TGTGCCAGCAGCTTAGGGACCCACAATGAGCAGTTCTTC. It encodes CASSLGTHNEQFF.

This clonotype was found many times. This chain joins TRBV20-1 and TRBJ1-1, with D hard to call. V shed 0 bases and J shed 4 bases, with 15 bases lying between them. The CDR3 runs 15 residues. Germline V gene lookup returns CDR1 DFQATT and CDR2 SNEGSKA (reference sequence). CDR3 nucleotide sequence: TGCAGTGCTAGAGATAACGGGAAGATGAGCACTGAAGCTTTCTTT. Protein: CSARDNGKMSTEAFF.

This clonotype has only a few counts. J is TRBJ1-3 and V is TRBV28; D not resolved. With 5 bases removed from V and 2 bases from J, the gap between germline ends came to 10 bases. The CDR3 totals 14 residues. CDR1 and CDR2 from the germline V gene are MDHEN and SYDVKM. The CDR3 loop is CASSPQTAGNTIYF. The CDR3 DNA sequence: TGTGCCAGCAGTCCCCAGACTGCTGGAAACACCATATATTTT.

This clonotype was found many times. The chain uses TRBV11-1 and TRBJ2-1, with a possible D match to TRBD1 (6 bases). Germline values: CDR1 SGHAT, CDR2 FQDESV (reference sequence). CDR3 length: 14 amino acids. V was shortened by 6 bases and J by 8 bases, with 17 bases between the two germline ends. CDR3 residues: CASSREGVRYEQFF. DNA of the CDR3: TGTGCCAGCAGTCGCGAGGGGGTCCGGTATGAGCAGTTCTTC.

This clonotype was counted many times. The rearrangement links TRBV5-4 to TRBJ2-3; D is possibly TRBD2 (6 bases). Looked up from germline, CDR1 is SGHNT and CDR2 is YYREEE (reference sequence). V was cut by 7 bases and J by 0 bases, with 18 bases left in between. The CDR3 covers 16 residues. DNA of the CDR3: TGTGCCAGCCAAGTGGGGGGTTTAAGGAGCACAGATACGCAGTATTTT. Its translation is CASQVGGLRSTDTQYF.